This is a list of T cell receptor beta chains from one sample in a study of blood T cell repertoires in COVID-19. This table comes from immunoSEQ multiplex PCR, and its TCRdb copy is limited to in-frame clones, with some not included. Among 100,000 to 130,000 clones listed, roughly 85% were seen once. Sequencing input: peripheral blood. These receptors all stem from a human donor in a cohort sampled during active COVID-19. Both conserved end residues are part of each CDR3. Fields, in order: clone size, CDR3 length, J gene, V gene, CDR3 protein. Clone size, where shown, is once, few, many, or a class for clones that have expanded.

abundance: few; len: 12; j_gene: TRBJ2-7; v_gene: TRBV2; CDR3aa: CASTQQGYEQYF
abundance: .; len: 15; j_gene: TRBJ1-1; v_gene: TRBV9; CDR3aa: CASSVQGSVGTEAFF
abundance: .; len: 12; j_gene: TRBJ2-3; v_gene: TRBV7-2; CDR3aa: CASSSRSDTQYF
abundance: .; len: 12; j_gene: TRBJ2-1; v_gene: TRBV30; CDR3aa: CAWTGWAGEQFF
abundance: .; len: 16; j_gene: TRBJ2-1; v_gene: TRBV7-9; CDR3aa: CASSLRDSVSYNEQFF
abundance: few; len: 16; j_gene: TRBJ2-1; v_gene: TRBV7-2; CDR3aa: CASSLAPPSSYNEQFF
abundance: .; len: 14; j_gene: TRBJ1-4; v_gene: TRBV30; CDR3aa: CAWSVLEQGEKLFF
abundance: .; len: 13; j_gene: TRBJ1-1; v_gene: TRBV2; CDR3aa: CASSDRGPTEAFF
abundance: .; len: 14; j_gene: TRBJ2-1; v_gene: TRBV3-1/TRBV3-2; CDR3aa: CASSRTSTYNEQFF
abundance: .; len: 14; j_gene: TRBJ2-5; v_gene: TRBV5-1; CDR3aa: CASSLDTGEETQYF
abundance: .; len: 12; j_gene: TRBJ1-1; v_gene: TRBV14; CDR3aa: CASSLGGSEAFF
abundance: .; len: 14; j_gene: TRBJ2-7; v_gene: TRBV6-6; CDR3aa: CASSSRLAQHEQYF
abundance: .; len: 20; j_gene: TRBJ2-3; v_gene: TRBV3-1/TRBV3-2; CDR3aa: CASSQYRTSGGSASTDTQYF
abundance: .; len: 16; j_gene: TRBJ2-7; v_gene: TRBV10-3; CDR3aa: CAISEPPGSGSYEQYF
abundance: .; len: 13; j_gene: TRBJ1-1; v_gene: TRBV7-9; CDR3aa: CASSFLQDTEAFF
abundance: .; len: 14; j_gene: TRBJ1-1; v_gene: TRBV6-5; CDR3aa: CASTQDREHTEAFF
abundance: .; len: 14; j_gene: TRBJ1-1; v_gene: TRBV19; CDR3aa: CASSMQGSNTEAFF
abundance: .; len: 12; j_gene: TRBJ2-5; v_gene: TRBV7-9; CDR3aa: CASSFTWETQYF
abundance: .; len: 14; j_gene: TRBJ1-1; v_gene: TRBV7-9; CDR3aa: CASSLVTGSPEAFF
abundance: once; len: 14; j_gene: TRBJ1-2; v_gene: TRBV2; CDR3aa: CASSEATSGAGYTF
abundance: .; len: 15; j_gene: TRBJ2-7; v_gene: TRBV19; CDR3aa: CASSPGRGGEYEQYF
abundance: .; len: 16; j_gene: TRBJ2-5; v_gene: TRBV2; CDR3aa: CASKGRLAGGQETQYF
abundance: .; len: 12; j_gene: TRBJ2-5; v_gene: TRBV18; CDR3aa: CASSPAGETQYF
abundance: .; len: 14; j_gene: TRBJ2-5; v_gene: TRBV4-1; CDR3aa: CASSQGLTSETQYF
abundance: .; len: 14; j_gene: TRBJ1-1; v_gene: TRBV5-4; CDR3aa: CASSLAQGETEAFF
abundance: .; len: 12; j_gene: TRBJ2-7; v_gene: TRBV29-1; CDR3aa: CSAEVDYYEQYF
abundance: .; len: 13; j_gene: TRBJ2-5; v_gene: TRBV12-3/TRBV12-4; CDR3aa: CASSSGTGRTQYF
abundance: .; len: 15; j_gene: TRBJ2-7; v_gene: TRBV3-1/TRBV3-2; CDR3aa: CASSQEAGGDYEQYF
abundance: .; len: 16; j_gene: TRBJ2-1; v_gene: TRBV9; CDR3aa: CASSVGGPDRRNEQFF
abundance: .; len: 16; j_gene: TRBJ2-5; v_gene: TRBV3-1/TRBV3-2; CDR3aa: CASSHLSGGVDETQYF
abundance: .; len: 13; j_gene: TRBJ2-3; v_gene: TRBV6-6; CDR3aa: CASSRLAEDTQYF
abundance: .; len: 13; j_gene: TRBJ1-2; v_gene: TRBV11-1; CDR3aa: CASSLTGGAGYTF
abundance: few; len: 15; j_gene: TRBJ2-7; v_gene: TRBV7-7; CDR3aa: CASSLRSRSSYEQYF
abundance: .; len: 20; j_gene: TRBJ1-3; v_gene: TRBV9; CDR3aa: CASSNPRTGVNFGSGNTIYF
abundance: .; len: 14; j_gene: TRBJ2-7; v_gene: TRBV6-5; CDR3aa: CASRGPGFSYEQYF
abundance: .; len: 14; j_gene: TRBJ1-3; v_gene: TRBV3-1/TRBV3-2; CDR3aa: CASSHQISGNTIYF
abundance: .; len: 14; j_gene: TRBJ1-1; v_gene: TRBV19; CDR3aa: CASIGARKNTEAFF
abundance: .; len: 14; j_gene: TRBJ1-1; v_gene: TRBV11-2; CDR3aa: CASTQLQGYTEAFF
abundance: few; len: 15; j_gene: TRBJ1-5; v_gene: TRBV7-8; CDR3aa: CASSLGSQGNQPQHF
abundance: .; len: 12; j_gene: TRBJ2-7; v_gene: TRBV7-9; CDR3aa: CASSYSSYEQYF
abundance: .; len: 16; j_gene: TRBJ2-1; v_gene: TRBV6-6; CDR3aa: CASSSGTSGAYNEQFF
abundance: .; len: 15; j_gene: TRBJ2-2; v_gene: TRBV7-9; CDR3aa: CASSGSGGNTGELFF
abundance: .; len: 15; j_gene: TRBJ2-7; v_gene: TRBV5-1; CDR3aa: CASSLGTGGAYEQYF
abundance: .; len: 13; j_gene: TRBJ1-2; v_gene: TRBV7-8; CDR3aa: CASSLGGDAGYTF
abundance: once; len: 13; j_gene: TRBJ1-1; v_gene: TRBV7-6; CDR3aa: CASSLGENTEAFF
abundance: .; len: 15; j_gene: TRBJ2-3; v_gene: TRBV6-5; CDR3aa: CASSYSSPAEATQYF
abundance: .; len: 17; j_gene: TRBJ2-5; v_gene: TRBV7-2; CDR3aa: CASSLIGGSSGSETQYF
abundance: .; len: 13; j_gene: TRBJ2-7; v_gene: TRBV19; CDR3aa: CASSMASSYEQYF